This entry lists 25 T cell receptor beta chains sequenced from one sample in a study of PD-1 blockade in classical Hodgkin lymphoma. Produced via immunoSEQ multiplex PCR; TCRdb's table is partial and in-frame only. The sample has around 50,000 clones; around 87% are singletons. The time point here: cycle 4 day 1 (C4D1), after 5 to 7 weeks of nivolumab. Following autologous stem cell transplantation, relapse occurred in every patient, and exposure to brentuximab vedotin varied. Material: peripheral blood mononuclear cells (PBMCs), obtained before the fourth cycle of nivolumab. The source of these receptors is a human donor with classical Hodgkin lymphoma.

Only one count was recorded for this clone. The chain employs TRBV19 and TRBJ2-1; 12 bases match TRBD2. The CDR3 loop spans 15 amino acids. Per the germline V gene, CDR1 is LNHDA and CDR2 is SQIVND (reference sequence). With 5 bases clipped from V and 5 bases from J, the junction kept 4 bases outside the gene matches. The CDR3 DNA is TGTGCCAGTAGTCGGACTAGCGGGACTCACAATGAGCAGTTCTTC. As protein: CASSRTSGTHNEQFF.

The CDR3 reads CACAAGDEQFF. In DNA, the CDR3 is TGTGCCTGCGCCGCAGGCGATGAGCAGTTCTTC. The chain links TRBV25-1 to TRBJ2-1; D is ambiguous. Looked up from germline, CDR1 is MGHDK and CDR2 is SYGVNS. The V end lost 11 bases, the J end lost 8 bases, and 13 bases lay between the germline ends. This CDR3 has 11 residues.

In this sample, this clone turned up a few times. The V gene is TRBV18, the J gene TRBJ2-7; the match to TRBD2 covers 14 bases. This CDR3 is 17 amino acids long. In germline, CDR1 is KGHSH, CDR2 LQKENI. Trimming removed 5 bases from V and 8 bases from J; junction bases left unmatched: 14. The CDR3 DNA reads TGTGCCAGCTCATCAAACAGTCCGGGACTAGCGGGAGAAAAGCAGTACTTC. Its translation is CASSSNSPGLAGEKQYF.

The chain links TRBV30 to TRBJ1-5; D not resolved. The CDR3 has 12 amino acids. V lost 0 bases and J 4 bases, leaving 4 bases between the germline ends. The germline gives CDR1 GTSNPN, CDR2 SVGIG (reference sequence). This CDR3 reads CAWSVPNQPQHF. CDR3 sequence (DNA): TGTGCCTGGAGTGTTCCTAATCAGCCCCAGCATTTT.

Here the CDR3 DNA reads TGTGCCAGCAGTTTATATCGGGGACAGGGGTGGTACGAGCAGTACTTC. Residues: CASSLYRGQGWYEQYF. The chain couples TRBV28 to TRBJ2-7, with 10 positions matching TRBD1. The CDR3 runs 16 residues. CDR1 is MDHEN, CDR2 SYDVKM, per germline. The trim removed 1 base at V and 4 bases at J, leaving 7 bases unmatched.

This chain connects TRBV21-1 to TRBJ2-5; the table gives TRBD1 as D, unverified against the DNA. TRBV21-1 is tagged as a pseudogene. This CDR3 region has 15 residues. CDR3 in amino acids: CASSNTDHHQETQYF. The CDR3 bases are TGTGCCAGCAGCAACACAGATCACCACCAAGAGACCCAGTACTTC.

Here the CDR3 DNA reads TGCGCCAGCAGCTTGGCCAGGAACTCTCTCTCCGAGCAGTACTTC. Protein: CASSLARNSLSEQYF. V and J are TRBV5-1 and TRBJ2-7; D ambiguous. The CDR3 loop spans 15 amino acids. With 0 bases removed from V and 6 bases from J, the gap between germline ends came to 16 bases. CDR1 SGHRS and CDR2 YFSETQ come from the germline V gene.

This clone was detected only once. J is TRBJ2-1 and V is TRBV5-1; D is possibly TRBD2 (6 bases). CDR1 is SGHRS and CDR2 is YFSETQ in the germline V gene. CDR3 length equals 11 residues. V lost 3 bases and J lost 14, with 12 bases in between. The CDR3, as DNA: TGCGCCAGCAGCTCTAGCGTAGAGGAGTTCTTC. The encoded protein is CASSSSVEEFF.

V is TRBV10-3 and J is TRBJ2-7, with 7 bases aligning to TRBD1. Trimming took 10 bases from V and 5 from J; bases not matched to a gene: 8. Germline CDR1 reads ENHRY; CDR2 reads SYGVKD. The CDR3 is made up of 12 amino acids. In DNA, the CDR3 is TGTGCCACTAAGACAGGGAGCCACGAGCAGTACTTC. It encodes CATKTGSHEQYF.

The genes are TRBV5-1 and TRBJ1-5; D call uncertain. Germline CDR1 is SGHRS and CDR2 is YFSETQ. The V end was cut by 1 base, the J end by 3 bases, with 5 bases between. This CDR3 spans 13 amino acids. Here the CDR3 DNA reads TGCGCCAGCAGCTTGAGCTTCAATCAGCCCCAGCATTTT. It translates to CASSLSFNQPQHF.

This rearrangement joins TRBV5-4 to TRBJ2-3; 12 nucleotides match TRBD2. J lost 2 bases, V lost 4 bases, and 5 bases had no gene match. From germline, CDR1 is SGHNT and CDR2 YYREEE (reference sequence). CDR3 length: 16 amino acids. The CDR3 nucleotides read TGTGCCAGCAGCATAGGGACTAGCGGGTTCACAGATACGCAGTATTTT. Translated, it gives CASSIGTSGFTDTQYF. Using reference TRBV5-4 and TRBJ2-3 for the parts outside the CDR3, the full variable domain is ETGVTQSPTHLIKTRGQQVTLRCSSQSGHNTVSWYQQALGQGPQFIFQYYREEENGRGNFPPRFSGLQFPNYSSELNVNALELDDSALYLCASSIGTSGFTDTQYFGPGTRLTVL.

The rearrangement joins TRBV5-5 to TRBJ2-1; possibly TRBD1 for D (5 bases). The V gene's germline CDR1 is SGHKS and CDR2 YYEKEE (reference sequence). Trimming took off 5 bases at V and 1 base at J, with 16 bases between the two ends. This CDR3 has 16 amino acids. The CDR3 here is CASSLQAEISYNEQFF. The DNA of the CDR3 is TGTGCCAGCAGTCTACAGGCGGAAATTTCCTACAATGAGCAGTTCTTC.

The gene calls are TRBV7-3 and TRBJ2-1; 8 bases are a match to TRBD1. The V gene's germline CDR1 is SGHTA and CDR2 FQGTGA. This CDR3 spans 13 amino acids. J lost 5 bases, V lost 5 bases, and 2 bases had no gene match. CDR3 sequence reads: CASSPDRDNEQFF. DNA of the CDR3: TGTGCCAGCAGCCCGGACAGGGACAATGAGCAGTTCTTC.

CDR3 region: CASSLKAGGARNEQFF. DNA for the CDR3: TGTGCCAGCAGCTTAAAAGCGGGAGGGGCTCGCAATGAGCAGTTCTTC. V and J are TRBV7-3 and TRBJ2-1, with 10 bases matching TRBD2. This CDR3 region has 16 residues. Trimming at V came to 1 base and at J to 6 bases, leaving 6 bases not matched to a gene. In germline, CDR1 is SGHTA, CDR2 FQGTGA.

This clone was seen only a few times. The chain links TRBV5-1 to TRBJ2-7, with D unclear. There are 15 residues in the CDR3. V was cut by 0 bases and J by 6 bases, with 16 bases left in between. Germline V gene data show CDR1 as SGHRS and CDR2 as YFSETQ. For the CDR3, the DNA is TGCGCCAGCAGCTTGGGAGGCAGGCCCTTCGCCGAGCAGTACTTC. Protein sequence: CASSLGGRPFAEQYF.

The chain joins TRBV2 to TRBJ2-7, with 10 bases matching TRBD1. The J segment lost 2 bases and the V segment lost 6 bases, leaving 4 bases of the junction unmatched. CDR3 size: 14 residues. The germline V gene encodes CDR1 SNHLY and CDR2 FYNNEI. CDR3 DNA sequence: TGTGCCAGCAGCCGACAGGGGGCGGCCTACGAGCAGTACTTC. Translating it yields CASSRQGAAYEQYF.

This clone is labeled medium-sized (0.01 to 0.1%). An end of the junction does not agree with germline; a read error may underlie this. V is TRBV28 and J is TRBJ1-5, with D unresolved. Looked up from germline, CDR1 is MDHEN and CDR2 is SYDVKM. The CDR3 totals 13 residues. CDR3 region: CASSSISEPNLNF. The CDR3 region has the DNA TGTGCCAGCAGTTCCATCAGCGAGCCGAACTTAAATTTT. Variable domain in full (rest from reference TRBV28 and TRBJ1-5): DVKVTQSSRYLVKRTGEKVFLECVQDMDHENMFWYRQDPGLGLRLIYFSYDVKMKEKGDIPEGYSVSREKKERFSLILESASTNQTSMYLCASSSISEPNLNFGDGTRLSIL.

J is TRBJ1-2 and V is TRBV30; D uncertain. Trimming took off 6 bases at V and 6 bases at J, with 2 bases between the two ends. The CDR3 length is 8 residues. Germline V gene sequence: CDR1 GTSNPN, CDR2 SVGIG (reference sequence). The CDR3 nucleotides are TGTGCCTGTAATGGCTACACCTTC. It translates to CACNGYTF.

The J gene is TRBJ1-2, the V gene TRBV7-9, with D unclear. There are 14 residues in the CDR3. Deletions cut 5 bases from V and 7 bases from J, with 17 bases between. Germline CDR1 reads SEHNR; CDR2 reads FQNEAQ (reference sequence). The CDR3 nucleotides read TGTGCCAGCAGCACGGAATATACGGTTCTTGGCTACACCTTC. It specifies CASSTEYTVLGYTF.

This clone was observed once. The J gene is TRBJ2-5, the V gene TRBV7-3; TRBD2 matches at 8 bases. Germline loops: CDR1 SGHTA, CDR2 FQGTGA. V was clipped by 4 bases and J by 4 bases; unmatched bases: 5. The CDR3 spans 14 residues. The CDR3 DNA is TGTGCCAGCAGCTCTGGAGCGGGAGCAGAGACCCAGTACTTC. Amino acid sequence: CASSSGAGAETQYF.

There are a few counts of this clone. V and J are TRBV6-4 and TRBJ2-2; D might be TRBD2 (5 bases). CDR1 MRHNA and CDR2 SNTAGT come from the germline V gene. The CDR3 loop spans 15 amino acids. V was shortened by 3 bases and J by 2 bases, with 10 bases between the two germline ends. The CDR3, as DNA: TGTGCCAGCAGTGATCCGGGAAGAAACACCGGGGAGCTGTTTTTT. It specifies CASSDPGRNTGELFF.

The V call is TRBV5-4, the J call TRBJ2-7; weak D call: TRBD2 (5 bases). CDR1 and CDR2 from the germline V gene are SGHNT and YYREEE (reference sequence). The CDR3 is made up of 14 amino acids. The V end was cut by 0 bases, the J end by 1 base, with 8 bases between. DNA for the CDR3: TGTGCCAGCAGCTTGGGAGGGAAATCCTACGAGCAGTACTTC. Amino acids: CASSLGGKSYEQYF.

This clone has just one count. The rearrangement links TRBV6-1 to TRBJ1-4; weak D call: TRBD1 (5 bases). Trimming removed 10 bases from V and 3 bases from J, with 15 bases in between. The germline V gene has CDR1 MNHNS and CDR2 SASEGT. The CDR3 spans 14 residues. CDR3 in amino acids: CATHRDFPNEKLFF. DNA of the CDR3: TGTGCCACACACCGGGACTTCCCTAATGAAAAACTGTTTTTT.

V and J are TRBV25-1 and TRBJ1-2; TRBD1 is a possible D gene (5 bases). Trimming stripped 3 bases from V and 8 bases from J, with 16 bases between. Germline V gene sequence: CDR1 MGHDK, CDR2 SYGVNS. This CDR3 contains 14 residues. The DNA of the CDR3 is TGTGCCAGCAGTGATCCGCCAGGGACGGTCGGCTACACCTTC. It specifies CASSDPPGTVGYTF.

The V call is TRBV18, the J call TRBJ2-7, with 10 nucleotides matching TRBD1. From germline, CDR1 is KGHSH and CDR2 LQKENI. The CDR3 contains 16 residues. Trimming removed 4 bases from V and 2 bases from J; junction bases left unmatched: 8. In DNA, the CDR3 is TGTGCCAGCTCACTACTGGACAGGGGGACTCCCTACGAGCAGTACTTC. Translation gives CASSLLDRGTPYEQYF.